This T cell receptor (beta chain) is drawn from a study of CD8+ T cells in alopecia areata. Findings and limits, study-wide: Researchers report lesional scalp, most notably alopecia totalis/universalis, outstripped normal scalp in clonality. The study also sequences resident alphabeta T cells of normal skin in scalp samples.

Trimming cost V 3 bases and J 2 bases, with 6 bases left between them. The germline V gene encodes CDR1 SGDLS and CDR2 YYNGEE. The CDR3 extends over 13 amino acids. Extracted from the samples, RNA was reverse transcribed into cDNA to serve as the sequencing template. Here immunoSEQ multiplex PCR was the method, and the copy in TCRdb shows in-frame clones only, minus some. The profile shows hundreds of thousands of clones, about two thirds of them singletons. Regarding this clone: Its specificity is unknown.

The gene calls are TRBV9 and TRBJ1-3; D unclear. This receptor was identified in a human donor with alopecia areata. The sequenced sample was CD4+ T cells sorted from blood, obtained at week 0. The CDR3 DNA reads as TGTGCCAGCAGCGCGACAACTGGAAACACCATATATTTT. Its translation is CASSATTGNTIYF.